This T cell receptor (beta chain) was recovered during a study of shared clonotypes between healthy human individuals. Every subset had its genomic DNA shared out evenly among several immunoSEQ plates. Repertoires were generated with immunoSEQ multiplex PCR, while TCRdb's copy carries only in-frame clones and drops some. The sample shows about 2 million clones, about 95% of them seen only once. Cells designated naive CD8 were CD45RO-negative and were positively selected for CCR7, with terminally differentiated effector memory CD45RA+ cells excluded. The source of this sequence is a man aged 18 to 35 in good health. Sequenced input: naive CD8+ T cells sorted from blood.

The chain's CDR3 is CASSPYPSGETQYF. For the CDR3, the DNA is TGCGCCAGCAGCCCCTACCCATCTGGAGAGACCCAGTACTTC. J is TRBJ2-5 and V is TRBV5-1; D remains ambiguous. CDR1 and CDR2 (germline): SGHRS, YFSETQ. V shed 4 bases and J shed 4 bases, with 14 bases lying between them. This CDR3 spans 14 amino acids.